Each of the 13 T cell receptor beta chains below was sequenced from the same sample in a study of blood T cells in healthy people across ages. Sample-barcoded 5' priming and a J-beta primer mix drove a second PCR of about 6 to 12 cycles. TCRdb itself ran the 5' RACE reads through MiXCR, one entry per CDR3 protein. Of roughly 1,300,000 distinct CDR3 sequences detected, around 55% appear once; the ten largest clones hold under 8.5%. Sequencing input: blood. Receptor source: a man aged 18 to 29 in good health.

This clonotype has a handful of counts. V usage is TRBV5-1 and J usage is TRBJ2-1; 7 nucleotides match TRBD2. J was trimmed by 5 bases and V by 2 bases; bases with no gene match: 7. The CDR3 is 15 amino acids. CDR1 and CDR2 from the germline V gene are SGHRS and YFSETQ. CDR3 bases: TGCGCCAGCAGCTTTTATCAGGGAGGGCACAATGAGCAGTTCTTC. This sequence encodes CASSFYQGGHNEQFF.

This clonotype appeared a few times. The rearrangement joins TRBV16 to TRBJ1-1; no firm D call. The germline CDR1 and CDR2 sequences are KGHSY and FQNENV. V shed 2 bases and J shed 2 bases, with 9 bases lying between them. The CDR3 runs to 14 residues. CDR3 DNA: TGTGCCAGCAGCCAAGAGTTTAGCAACACTGAAGCTTTCTTT. As protein: CASSQEFSNTEAFF.

The V call is TRBV4-2, the J call TRBJ1-2, with D possibly TRBD1 on 5 matching bases. The CDR3 covers 15 residues. CDR1 LGHNA and CDR2 YNFKEQ come from the germline V gene. Trimming shortened V by 0 bases and J by 8 bases, and 16 bases separated the two germline ends. CDR3 DNA sequence: TGTGCCAGCAGCCAAGATTGGGGCAGGTCCAGAGGCTACACCTTC. The encoded protein is CASSQDWGRSRGYTF.

The rearrangement joins TRBV7-2 to TRBJ1-5, with no clear D. CDR1 and CDR2 (germline): SGHTA, FQGNSA. The ends were cut back, 4 bases at V and 4 bases at J, with 14 bases in the middle. The CDR3 is 15 residues long. The CDR3 reads CASSSRAIINQPQHF. The CDR3 coding sequence is TGTGCCAGCAGCTCTAGGGCGATTATAAATCAGCCCCAGCATTTT.

Only one count was recorded for this clonotype. The rearrangement joins TRBV20-1 to TRBJ2-5, with 7 bases fitting TRBD1. The tail of the sequence fits TRBJ2-7 better, so the J call may be wrong. The CDR3 is 13 amino acids. Germline loops: CDR1 DFQATT, CDR2 SNEGSKA (reference sequence). CDR3 nucleotide sequence: TGCAGTGCTAGAATCACAGGGGACTACGAGCAGTACTTC. It translates to CSARITGDYEQYF.

The CDR3 here is CASSAAGIQETQYF. CDR3 DNA: TGTGCCAGCAGTGCGGCAGGGATACAAGAGACCCAGTACTTC. This chain links TRBV2 with TRBJ2-5, with a weak D call TRBD1 (5 bases). Germline-derived CDR1 and CDR2 are SNHLY and FYNNEI. There are 14 residues in the CDR3. The V end lost 4 bases, the J end lost 2 bases, and 11 bases lay between the germline ends.

The sample holds a few counts of this clonotype. The genes are TRBV29-1 and TRBJ2-6; D gene uncertain. This CDR3 contains 13 residues. Germline lookup yields CDR1 SQVTM and CDR2 ANQGSEA. V lost 7 bases and J lost 1, with 8 bases in between. CDR3 residues: CSAGFSGANVLTF. The CDR3 DNA reads TGCAGCGCCGGCTTTTCTGGGGCCAACGTCCTGACTTTC.

The sample holds a few counts of this clonotype. The chain employs TRBV6-6 and TRBJ2-1, with 11 bases that match TRBD2. CDR1 MNHNY and CDR2 SVGAGI come from the germline V gene (reference sequence). There are 15 residues in the CDR3. Unmatched junction bases numbered 8, after V lost 6 bases and J lost 7 bases. In DNA form, the CDR3 reads TGTGCCAGCAGGATGCTAGCGGGGGGTGGAAATGAGCAGTTCTTC. Protein sequence: CASRMLAGGGNEQFF.

This clonotype has just a few counts. V usage is TRBV7-9 and J usage is TRBJ1-2; 7 bases agree with TRBD1. J was trimmed by 5 bases and V by 2 bases; bases with no gene match: 11. The CDR3 consists of 16 residues. The V gene's germline CDR1 is SEHNR and CDR2 FQNEAQ (reference sequence). CDR3 in amino acids: CASSLLPPAGGYGYTF. CDR3 DNA: TGTGCCAGCAGCTTACTCCCCCCAGCAGGGGGTTATGGCTACACCTTC.

Comment on this clonotype: Possible read error: a much larger clone is one base away. This chain links TRBV4-3 with TRBJ2-5; 11 nucleotides align to TRBD1. Germline V gene lookup returns CDR1 LGHNA and CDR2 YSLEER. V trimming: 0 bases; J trimming: 11 bases; junction bases outside the gene matches: 8. The CDR3 has 15 residues. The CDR3, as DNA: TGCGCCAGCAGCCAAGATTGGACAGGGGGCAATGAGCAGTACTTC. This encodes CASSQDWTGGNEQYF.

There are a few counts of this clonotype. V usage is TRBV29-1 and J usage is TRBJ2-3, with no clear D. V lost 6 bases and J 2 bases, leaving 12 bases between the germline ends. The CDR3 runs to 13 residues. CDR1 and CDR2 (germline): SQVTM, ANQGSEA. This CDR3 is CSVGRKLTDTQYF. The CDR3 DNA follows: TGCAGCGTGGGCCGGAAGCTCACAGATACGCAGTATTTT.

This rearrangement joins TRBV7-9 to TRBJ2-1, with D perhaps matching TRBD1 or TRBD2 (5 bases each). The CDR3 extends over 15 amino acids. Trimming cost V 1 base and J 7 bases, with 14 bases left between them. Per germline, CDR1 SEHNR and CDR2 FQNEAQ (reference sequence). The CDR3 sequence: CASSLDGGVKNEQFF. As DNA, the CDR3 is TGTGCCAGCAGCTTAGATGGGGGAGTCAAGAATGAGCAGTTCTTC.

This chain joins TRBV20-1 and TRBJ2-1; tentative D call: TRBD2 (5 bases). This CDR3 has 15 amino acids. CDR1 and CDR2 from the germline V gene are DFQATT and SNEGSKA (reference sequence). The ends were cut back, 6 bases at V and 3 bases at J, with 18 bases in the middle. The CDR3 region is CSAISGQLIYNEQFF. CDR3 nucleotide sequence: TGCAGTGCAATAAGCGGCCAACTCATCTACAATGAGCAGTTCTTC.